The 11 T cell receptor beta chains reported below all come from one sample, sequenced in a study of T cell responses to AZD1222 COVID-19 vaccine. Generated by immunoSEQ multiplex PCR, the TCRdb table keeps only in-frame clones and is missing some. The sample shows 20,000 to 25,000 clones, 65% to 90% of them seen only once. The sequencing used peripheral blood, collected on day 0 of AZD1222 vaccination. These TCRs come from an adult in good health.

This sequence joins TRBV5-6 and TRBJ2-1, with D unclear. CDR3 length equals 12 residues. The V end was cut by 4 bases, the J end by 10 bases, with 12 bases between. Germline CDR1 reads SGHDT; CDR2 reads YYEEEE. The CDR3 reads CASSVGPQEQFF. DNA of the CDR3: TGTGCCAGCAGCGTAGGACCACAAGAGCAGTTCTTC.

The rearrangement links TRBV12-5 to TRBJ2-2, with 7 nucleotides matching TRBD1. The CDR3 runs to 16 residues. Germline loops: CDR1 LGHNT, CDR2 FRNRAP. The ends lost 1 base at V and 6 bases at J; junction bases unmatched: 8. CDR3 DNA sequence: TGTGCTAGTGGTTTGGACAGGGGTATGGGGGCCGGGGAGCTGTTTTTT. Translation gives CASGLDRGMGAGELFF.

The chain combines TRBV3-1 (or the pseudogene TRBV3-2) with TRBJ2-7, with TRBD1 matching 7 bases. The germline V gene has CDR1 LGHDT and CDR2 YNNKEL (reference sequence). The CDR3 contains 15 residues. V shed 0 bases, J shed 4 bases, and the junction held 6 bases outside the gene matches. This chain's CDR3 is CASSQDRTGRYEQYF. The CDR3 region has the DNA TGTGCCAGCAGCCAAGACAGGACAGGCCGGTACGAGCAGTACTTC.

The rearrangement joins TRBV4-1 to TRBJ2-2, with 12 bases identical to TRBD2. Per germline, CDR1 MGHRA and CDR2 YSYEKL. The CDR3 length is 17 residues. Losses at the gene ends were 1 base for V and 5 bases for J; bases not matched to a gene: 5. The CDR3 bases are TGCGCCAGCAGCCAAGTAGAACTAGCGGGGGGTACCGGGGAGCTGTTTTTT. Its translation is CASSQVELAGGTGELFF.

The chain couples TRBV4-2 to TRBJ2-7; the match to TRBD2 covers 9 bases. The V segment lost 2 bases and the J segment 0 bases; nucleotides outside the gene matches: 2. CDR3 size: 15 residues. Germline values: CDR1 LGHNA, CDR2 YNFKEQ. The CDR3: CASSQPSGNSYEQYF. For the CDR3, the DNA is TGTGCCAGCAGCCAACCTAGCGGGAACTCCTACGAGCAGTACTTC.

This clone occurred a few times. The V call is TRBV28, the J call TRBJ2-7; no reliable D call. CDR3 length: 16 amino acids. The V end was cut by 5 bases, the J end by 3 bases, with 20 bases between. From germline, CDR1 is MDHEN and CDR2 SYDVKM. The DNA for the CDR3 is TGTGCCAGCAGTCCCCCTTCATTACTGTCCGTCTACGAGCAGTACTTC. Its translation: CASSPPSLLSVYEQYF.

This chain links TRBV28 with TRBJ1-2; weak D call: TRBD1 (5 bases). This CDR3 is 14 amino acids long. The V and J ends lost 5 bases and 6 bases respectively, with 16 bases between them. The germline gives CDR1 MDHEN, CDR2 SYDVKM. CDR3 residues: CASSTAEGTNGYTF. In nucleotides, the CDR3 is TGTGCCAGCAGTACCGCGGAGGGGACGAATGGCTACACCTTC.

The genes are TRBV5-1 and TRBJ2-6; TRBD1 matches at 9 bases. With 4 bases clipped from V and 2 bases from J, the junction kept 4 bases outside the gene matches. CDR3 length equals 16 residues. CDR1 is SGHRS, CDR2 YFSETQ, per germline. The CDR3 spells CASSPGQGAGANVLTF. The CDR3 region has the DNA TGCGCCAGCAGCCCGGGACAGGGCGCTGGGGCCAACGTCCTGACTTTC.

The rearrangement uses TRBV5-4 and TRBJ2-7, with D unresolved. From germline, CDR1 is SGHNT and CDR2 YYREEE (reference sequence). V was clipped by 1 base and J by 7 bases, with 15 bases between them. This CDR3 region has 14 residues. The CDR3, as DNA: TGTGCCAGCAGCTTGTCCAGCCGGGTGGGAGAGCAGTACTTC. It encodes CASSLSSRVGEQYF.

The J gene is TRBJ1-3, the V gene TRBV28; possibly TRBD1 for D (5 bases). Trimming stripped 7 bases from V and 0 bases from J, with 19 bases between. CDR3 length equals 17 residues. Germline CDR1 is MDHEN and CDR2 is SYDVKM. CDR3 amino acids: CASTPQGRLSSGNTIYF. CDR3 DNA: TGTGCCAGCACCCCCCAGGGCAGGTTGAGCTCTGGAAACACCATATATTTT.

This rearrangement joins TRBV3-1 (or the pseudogene TRBV3-2) to TRBJ1-1, with 7 bases identical to TRBD1. The germline CDR1 and CDR2 sequences are LGHDT and YNNKEL (reference sequence). This CDR3 has 12 amino acids. V was clipped by 4 bases and J by 11 bases; unmatched bases: 7. For the CDR3, the DNA is TGTGCCAGCAGCCCCCAAGGGGGCCGGGCTTTCTTT. The encoded protein is CASSPQGGRAFF.